These 8 T cell receptor beta chains share one sample of origin, sequenced in a study of identical twins. One entry per CDR3 protein, called by TCRdb with MiXCR from the 5' RACE reads. The profile shows about 810,000 distinct CDR3 sequences, about 12% of them singletons. A further study also used this sample, focusing on yellow fever vaccine responses in identical twins.

Sequenced input: PBMCs. Receptor source: a woman aged 18-35 years in good health.

The chain is built from TRBV4-2 and TRBJ2-1, with D possibly TRBD1 on 6 matching bases. The germline gives CDR1 LGHNA, CDR2 YNFKEQ. The ends were cut back, 1 base at V and 5 bases at J, with 15 bases in the middle. This CDR3 is 16 amino acids long. CDR3 DNA: TGTGCCAGCAGCCAAGGCCGTGGGGGCAAGAACAATGAGCAGTTCTTC. This translates into CASSQGRGGKNNEQFF.

The chain couples TRBV20-1 to TRBJ2-1, with unresolved D. The germline V gene has CDR1 DFQATT and CDR2 SNEGSKA (reference sequence). Trimming cost V 5 bases and J 9 bases, with 20 bases left between them. This CDR3 is built from 14 residues. The CDR3 loop reads CSAPYSTAYGEQFF. CDR3 DNA: TGCAGTGCTCCCTACTCGACGGCCTATGGTGAGCAGTTCTTC.

This clonotype was observed at least ten times. The chain couples TRBV7-9 to TRBJ2-1, with a tentative D call TRBD2 (6 bases). V lost 5 bases, J lost 0 bases, and 11 bases lay in between. CDR3 size: 15 residues. Per germline, CDR1 SEHNR and CDR2 FQNEAQ (reference sequence). CDR3 region: CASSPHGSSYNEQFF. For the CDR3, the DNA is TGTGCCAGCAGCCCCCACGGGAGCTCCTACAATGAGCAGTTCTTC. The full variable domain, rest sourced from reference TRBV7-9 and TRBJ2-1, is DTGVSQNPRHKITKRGQNVTFRCDPISEHNRLYWYRQTLGQGPEFLTYFQNEAQLEKSRLLSDRFSAERPKGSFSTLEIQRTEQGDSAMYLCASSPHGSSYNEQFFGPGTRLTVL.

This chain joins TRBV5-1 and TRBJ2-5, with 15 positions matching TRBD2. The CDR3 length is 19 residues. Germline assignment: CDR1 SGHRS and CDR2 YFSETQ. The V segment lost 3 bases and the J segment 0 bases; nucleotides outside the gene matches: 9. The chain's CDR3 is CASSSTGTSGGTYQETQYF. DNA for the CDR3: TGCGCCAGCAGCTCCACCGGGACTAGCGGGGGGACGTACCAAGAGACCCAGTACTTC.

The genes are TRBV27 and TRBJ1-1, with 8 bases identical to TRBD1. From germline, CDR1 is MNHEY and CDR2 SMNVEV (reference sequence). The CDR3 spans 14 residues. Trimming at V came to 2 bases and at J to 7 bases, leaving 6 bases not matched to a gene. The CDR3 reads CASSLRQGFVEAFF. The CDR3, as DNA: TGTGCCAGCAGTTTAAGACAGGGGTTTGTTGAAGCTTTCTTT.

The rearrangement uses TRBV7-2 and TRBJ2-1; a weak D match, TRBD1 (5 bases). This CDR3 region has 15 residues. Germline CDR1 SGHTA, CDR2 FQGNSA. Deletions cut 7 bases from V and 3 bases from J, with 16 bases between. This CDR3 reads CASISRQGRYNEQFF. In nucleotides, the CDR3 is TGTGCCAGCATCTCTCGGCAGGGCCGCTACAATGAGCAGTTCTTC.

The sample holds a few counts of this clonotype. This chain connects TRBV12-3 or TRBV12-4 to TRBJ2-2, with 7 bases identical to TRBD2. V lost 5 bases, J lost 0 bases, and 12 bases stayed unmatched. The CDR3 runs 18 residues. CDR3 sequence reads: CASSATGRGLANTGELFF. In DNA form, the CDR3 reads TGTGCCAGCAGTGCCACGGGGAGGGGACTTGCGAACACCGGGGAGCTGTTTTTT.

Ten or more counts support this clonotype. The chain links TRBV28 to TRBJ2-7; possible D gene TRBD1, 5 bases. Germline lookup yields CDR1 MDHEN and CDR2 SYDVKM. The CDR3 runs to 15 residues. V shed 5 bases and J shed 2 bases, with 16 bases lying between them. CDR3 protein: CASSPTGWATYEQYF. In DNA form, the CDR3 reads TGTGCCAGCAGTCCTACAGGCTGGGCCACCTACGAGCAGTACTTC.